This T cell receptor beta chain is from a study of T-cell reconstitution after alpha-beta-depleted transplantation in children. Trimming pared 4 bases from V and 7 bases from J, leaving 20 bases between. The CDR3 has 15 residues. CDR1 is SGDLS and CDR2 is YYNGEE in the germline V gene. During its preparation, the TCRbeta library received unique molecular identifiers. Each CDR3 protein gets one entry after TCRdb re-called the PCR reads with MiXCR. The sample has around 200,000 distinct CDR3 sequences, approximately 7% seen once. The sample in question was PBMCs from the stem cell graft donor, obtained from the stem cell graft. This receptor was taken from a human donor who donated a stem cell graft to a child with Wiskott-Aldrich syndrome. This chain uses TRBV9 with TRBJ1-2, with D unresolved. The CDR3 protein is CASSPAPRGTSGYTF. For the CDR3, the DNA is TGTGCCAGCAGCCCGGCTCCCCGGGGAACCTCTGGCTACACCTTC.